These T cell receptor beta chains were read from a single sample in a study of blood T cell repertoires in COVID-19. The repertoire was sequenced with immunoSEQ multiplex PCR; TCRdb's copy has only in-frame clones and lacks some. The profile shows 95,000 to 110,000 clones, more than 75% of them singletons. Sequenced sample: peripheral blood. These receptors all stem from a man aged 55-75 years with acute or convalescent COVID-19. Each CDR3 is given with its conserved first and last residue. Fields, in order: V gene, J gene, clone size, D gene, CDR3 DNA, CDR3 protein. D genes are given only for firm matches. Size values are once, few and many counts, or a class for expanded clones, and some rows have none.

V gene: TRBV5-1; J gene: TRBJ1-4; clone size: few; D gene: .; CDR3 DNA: TGCGCCAGCAGCGGGGGCTATCGTAATGAAAAACTGTTTTTT; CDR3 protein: CASSGGYRNEKLFF
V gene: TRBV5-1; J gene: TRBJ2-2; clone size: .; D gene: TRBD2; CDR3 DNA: TGCGCCAGCAGCTCCTCCCTAGCGGACACCGGGGAGCTGTTTTTT; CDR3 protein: CASSSSLADTGELFF
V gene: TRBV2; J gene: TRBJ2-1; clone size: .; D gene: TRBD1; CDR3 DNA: TGTGCCAGCAGTGAAGTGACAGGGTACAATGAGCAGTTCTTC; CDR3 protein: CASSEVTGYNEQFF
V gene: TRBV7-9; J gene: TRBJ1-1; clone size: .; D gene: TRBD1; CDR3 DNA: TGTGCCAGCAGCTTTGACAGGGGTGAAGCTTTCTTT; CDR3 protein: CASSFDRGEAFF
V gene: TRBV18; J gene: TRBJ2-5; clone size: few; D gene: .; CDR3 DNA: TGTGCCAGCTCACCTACCCTGGGCGAACAAGAGACCCAGTACTTC; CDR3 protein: CASSPTLGEQETQYF
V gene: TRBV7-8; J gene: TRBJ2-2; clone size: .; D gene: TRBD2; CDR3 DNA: TGTGCCAGCAGCTCCTTTGGGGCTAGCGGTTACACCGGGGAGCTGTTTTTT; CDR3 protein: CASSSFGASGYTGELFF
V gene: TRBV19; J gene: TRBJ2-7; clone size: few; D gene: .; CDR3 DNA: TGTGCCAGTAGTGGGGGGGACACCGCCTACGAGCAGTACTTC; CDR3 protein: CASSGGDTAYEQYF
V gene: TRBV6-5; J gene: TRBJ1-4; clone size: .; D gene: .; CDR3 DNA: TGTGCCAGCAGTCCCGTAGAAAGGGGGGGAAAACTGTTTTTT; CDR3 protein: CASSPVERGGKLFF
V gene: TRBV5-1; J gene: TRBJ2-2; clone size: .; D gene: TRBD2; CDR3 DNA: TGCGCCAGCAGCTTGGTACTAGCGGATACCGGGGAGCTGTTTTTT; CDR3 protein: CASSLVLADTGELFF
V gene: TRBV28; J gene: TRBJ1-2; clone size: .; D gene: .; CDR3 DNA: TGTGCCAGCAGTCACGCCGGGACACGGTATGGCTACACCTTC; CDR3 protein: CASSHAGTRYGYTF
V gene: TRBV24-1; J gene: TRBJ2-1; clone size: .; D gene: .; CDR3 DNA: TGTGCCACAGGAACAGGGTATGAGCAGTTCTTC; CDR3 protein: CATGTGYEQFF
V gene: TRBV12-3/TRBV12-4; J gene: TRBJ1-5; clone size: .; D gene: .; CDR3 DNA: TGTGCCAGCAGCTTACTCCCTCTAGGCCCCCAGCATTTT; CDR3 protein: CASSLLPLGPQHF
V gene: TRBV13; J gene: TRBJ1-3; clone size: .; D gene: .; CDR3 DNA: TGTGCCAGCAGGCCCGCGGGAATGTCATCTGGAAACACCATATATTTT; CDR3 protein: CASRPAGMSSGNTIYF
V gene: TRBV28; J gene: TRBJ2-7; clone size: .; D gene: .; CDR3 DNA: TGTGCCAGCAGTTTTCCGGGGGATCTCTACGAGCAGTACTTC; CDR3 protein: CASSFPGDLYEQYF
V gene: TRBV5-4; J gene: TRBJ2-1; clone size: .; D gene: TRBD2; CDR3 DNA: TGTGCCAGCAGACCTAGCGGGAGTGTAAATGAGCAGTTCTTC; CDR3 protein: CASRPSGSVNEQFF
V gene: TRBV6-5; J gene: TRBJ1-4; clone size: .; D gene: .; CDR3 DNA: TGTGCCAGCAGCTTCCAGGGCCTTAATGAAAAACTGTTTTTT; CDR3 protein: CASSFQGLNEKLFF
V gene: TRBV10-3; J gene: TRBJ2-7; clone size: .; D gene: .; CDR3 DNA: TGTGCCATCGGAGAGGGGGTATCCTACGAGCAGTACTTC; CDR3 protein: CAIGEGVSYEQYF
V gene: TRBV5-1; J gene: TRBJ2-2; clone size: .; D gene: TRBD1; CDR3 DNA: TGCGCCAGCAGCGAGAACACAGGGGACGCCGGGGAGCTGTTTTTT; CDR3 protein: CASSENTGDAGELFF
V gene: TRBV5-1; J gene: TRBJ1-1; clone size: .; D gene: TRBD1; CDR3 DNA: TGCGCCAGCAGCGGGGACAGGATGAACACTGAAGCTTTCTTT; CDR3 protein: CASSGDRMNTEAFF
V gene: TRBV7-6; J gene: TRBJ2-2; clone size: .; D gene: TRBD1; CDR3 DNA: TGTGCCAGCAGCGCCCGGGACAGATCTTTCGCGAACACCGGGGAGCTGTTTTTT; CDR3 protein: CASSARDRSFANTGELFF
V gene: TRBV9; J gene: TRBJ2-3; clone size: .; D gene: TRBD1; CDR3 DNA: TGTGCCAGCAGCGTAGCTCCGACAGGGGAGCAAGATACGCAGTATTTT; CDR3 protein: CASSVAPTGEQDTQYF
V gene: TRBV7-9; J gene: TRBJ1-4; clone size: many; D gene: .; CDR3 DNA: TGTGCCAGCAGCGCAACAGGGCGCAGGGATGAAAAACTGTTTTTT; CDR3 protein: CASSATGRRDEKLFF
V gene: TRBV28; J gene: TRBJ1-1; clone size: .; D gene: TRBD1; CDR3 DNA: TGTGCCAGCAGCAGGGGGACGAACACTGAAGCTTTCTTT; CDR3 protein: CASSRGTNTEAFF
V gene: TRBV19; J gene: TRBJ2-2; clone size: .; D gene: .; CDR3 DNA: TGTGCCAGTAGTATAGACTCCCGGACAGACACCGGGGAGCTGTTTTTT; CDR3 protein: CASSIDSRTDTGELFF
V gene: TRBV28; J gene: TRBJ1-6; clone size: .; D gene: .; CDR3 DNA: TGTGCCAGCAGTCCAGGCGGGGTGAATTCACCCCTCCACTTT; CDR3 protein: CASSPGGVNSPLHF
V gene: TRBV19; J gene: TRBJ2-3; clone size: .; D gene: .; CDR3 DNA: TGTGCCACGAGGCGGAGCACAGATACGCAGTATTTT; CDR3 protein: CATRRSTDTQYF